These 18 T cell receptor beta chains were sequenced from one sample in a study of beta chain features in type 1 diabetes. The isolated RNA, all of it, was reverse transcribed, so expressed TCRB transcripts were what got sequenced. Measured with immunoSEQ multiplex PCR; TCRdb has only the in-frame clones, and not every one. The sample lists 810,000 or so clones; 15% to 20% were seen once. Sequencing was carried out using naive CD4+ T cells from blood. The receptors come from a woman under 30 in good health.

The gene calls are TRBV7-2 and TRBJ2-7, with 10 positions matching TRBD2. Germline V CDR1 and CDR2: SGHTA, FQGNSA. This CDR3 is built from 18 residues. V shed 2 bases, J shed 0 bases, and the junction held 10 bases outside the gene matches. CDR3 region: CASSLLPGLAYSSYEQYF. The DNA of the CDR3 is TGTGCCAGCAGCTTACTCCCGGGACTAGCGTACAGCTCCTACGAGCAGTACTTC.

The CDR3 protein is CASSYDTRLGYGYTF. In DNA form, the CDR3 reads TGTGCCAGTAGTTACGATACCAGGCTTGGCTATGGCTACACCTTC. The V gene is TRBV19, the J gene TRBJ1-2, with D unresolved. The CDR3 totals 15 residues. With 5 bases removed from V and 4 bases from J, the gap between germline ends came to 17 bases. Germline CDR1 and CDR2: LNHDA and SQIVND (reference sequence).

The chain uses TRBV28 and TRBJ1-2; 7 nucleotides line up with TRBD1. CDR1 is MDHEN and CDR2 is SYDVKM in the germline V gene. The ends lost 2 bases at V and 4 bases at J; junction bases unmatched: 4. CDR3 length equals 14 residues. The CDR3 DNA reads as TGTGCCAGCAGTTTACGCCGGGACAGCTATGGCTACACCTTC. Translating it yields CASSLRRDSYGYTF.

The rearrangement uses TRBV29-1 and TRBJ2-5; 11 nucleotides match TRBD2. The DNA end is a closer match to TRBJ2-7, so the J assignment may be wrong. This CDR3 has 17 residues. Per germline, CDR1 SQVTM and CDR2 ANQGSEA. This chain's CDR3 is CSVRGRLTSGSSYEQYF. The CDR3 region has the DNA TGCAGCGTTCGCGGGAGGCTAACTAGCGGGAGCTCCTACGAGCAGTACTTC.

Only a few counts were recorded for this clone. This rearrangement joins TRBV10-3 to TRBJ2-7; D perhaps matches TRBD2 (6 bases). Trimming removed 6 bases at V and 3 bases at J, with 15 bases between. The CDR3 runs to 14 residues. Per the germline V gene, CDR1 is ENHRY and CDR2 is SYGVKD. In nucleotides, the CDR3 is TGTGCCATCAGGGCGACGGGACTCATCTACGAGCAGTACTTC. As protein: CAIRATGLIYEQYF.

This clone appeared a few times. This chain joins TRBV28 and TRBJ2-2; tentative D call: TRBD1 (5 bases). Trimming took off 3 bases at V and 3 bases at J, with 11 bases between the two ends. The CDR3 is 15 amino acids. Germline V CDR1 and CDR2: MDHEN, SYDVKM. The CDR3 region is CASSFRRVDTGELFF. CDR3 nucleotide sequence: TGTGCCAGCAGTTTCCGCAGGGTGGACACCGGGGAGCTGTTTTTT.

This clone showed up just a few times. The V call is TRBV9, the J call TRBJ2-7; maybe TRBD2 (6 bases). The CDR3 consists of 13 residues. Germline V CDR1 and CDR2: SGDLS, YYNGEE. V was cut by 3 bases and J by 6 bases, with 13 bases left in between. CDR3 loop: CASSAATRGEQYF. CDR3 DNA sequence: TGTGCCAGCAGCGCCGCGACTAGGGGCGAGCAGTACTTC.

The chain recombines TRBV7-2 with TRBJ2-3; perhaps TRBD2 as D (6 bases). This CDR3 spans 16 amino acids. Looked up from germline, CDR1 is SGHTA and CDR2 is FQGNSA. Trimming pared 3 bases from V and 2 bases from J, leaving 15 bases between. The CDR3 DNA is TGTGCCAGCAGCTTGACTAGTTTTTCTACCACAGATACGCAGTATTTT. Translating it yields CASSLTSFSTTDTQYF.

The gene calls are TRBV28 and TRBJ1-2; 7 nucleotides agree with TRBD1. Germline V gene sequence: CDR1 MDHEN, CDR2 SYDVKM. This CDR3 is 13 amino acids long. J lost 6 bases, V lost 2 bases, and 3 bases had no gene match. Here the CDR3 DNA reads TGTGCCAGCAGTTTAATCAGGGGGAATGGCTACACCTTC. Translated, it gives CASSLIRGNGYTF.

This chain connects TRBV19 to TRBJ1-5; 8 bases agree with TRBD1. The germline V gene encodes CDR1 LNHDA and CDR2 SQIVND (reference sequence). V lost 6 bases to trimming and J lost 7 bases; unmatched junction nucleotides: 11. CDR3 length equals 15 residues. Here the CDR3 reads CASRVTGATLQPQHF. The CDR3 DNA is TGTGCCAGTAGGGTGACAGGGGCGACACTACAGCCCCAGCATTTT.

CDR3 region: CASSLRGVQETQYF. CDR3 sequence (DNA): TGTGCCAGCAGTTTACGAGGGGTCCAAGAGACCCAGTACTTC. The V call is TRBV27, the J call TRBJ2-5, with D possibly called TRBD1 or TRBD2 (5 bases each). Germline CDR1 reads MNHEY; CDR2 reads SMNVEV (reference sequence). CDR3 length: 14 residues. V gave up 2 bases and J gave up 1 base, with 8 bases separating them.

This clone has more than one count but fewer than ten. This chain connects TRBV6-5 to TRBJ2-7, with 9 bases identical to TRBD2. This CDR3 comprises 16 residues. Germline CDR1 MNHEY, CDR2 SVGAGI. V lost 4 bases, J lost 4 bases, and 11 bases stayed unmatched. This chain's CDR3 is CASSSRRLADTYEQYF. The CDR3, as DNA: TGTGCCAGCAGTTCCCGGAGACTAGCGGACACTTACGAGCAGTACTTC.

The chain has TRBV5-1 and TRBJ2-5, with TRBD1 identical over 9 bases. CDR1 is SGHRS, CDR2 YFSETQ, per germline. The CDR3 runs 14 residues. Germline trimming cut 5 bases from V and 2 bases from J; bases unmatched to any gene: 4. The CDR3 region is CASRTGQGQETQYF. The CDR3 region has the DNA TGCGCCAGCAGAACCGGACAGGGGCAAGAGACCCAGTACTTC.

This clone was recorded a few times. V usage is TRBV5-4 and J usage is TRBJ1-1; D uncertain. The CDR3 has 14 residues. The germline gives CDR1 SGHNT, CDR2 YYREEE (reference sequence). Trimming stripped 4 bases from V and 5 bases from J, with 15 bases between. This CDR3 is CASSPYIEQTEAFF. The CDR3 nucleotides read TGTGCCAGCAGCCCGTACATAGAACAAACTGAAGCTTTCTTT.

This clone was counted only a few times. The chain has TRBV7-2 and TRBJ2-3, with 9 nucleotides matching TRBD2. Per the germline V gene, CDR1 is SGHTA and CDR2 is FQGNSA. CDR3 length equals 18 residues. V shed 5 bases, J shed 1 base, and the junction held 13 bases outside the gene matches. The CDR3 DNA reads TGTGCCAGCAGCCGACGCTTTAGCGGGAGATTAGGCACAGATACGCAGTATTTT. Protein product: CASSRRFSGRLGTDTQYF.

There are a few counts of this clone. The sample contains more than one DNA sequence encoding this CDR3. The chain has TRBV2 and TRBJ2-1; D is ambiguous. Trimming stripped 7 bases from V and 8 bases from J, with 9 bases between. Per the germline V gene, CDR1 is SNHLY and CDR2 is FYNNEI. The CDR3 runs to 11 residues. Here the CDR3 reads CASTPGYEQFF. CDR3 nucleotide sequence: TGTGCCAGCACCCCAGGCTATGAGCAGTTCTTC.

This clone was counted a few times. The chain carries TRBV19 and TRBJ2-1; D is possibly TRBD1 (6 bases). The ends were cut back, 7 bases at V and 0 bases at J, with 16 bases in the middle. CDR3 length equals 16 residues. Germline CDR1 and CDR2: LNHDA and SQIVND (reference sequence). The CDR3 DNA sequence: TGTGCCAGTAAGGTTGCCGGGACAATCTCCTACAATGAGCAGTTCTTC. Translation: CASKVAGTISYNEQFF.

A few counts support this clone. V and J are TRBV6-4 and TRBJ2-7; D tentatively reads TRBD1 or TRBD2 (5 bases each). Germline V gives CDR1 MRHNA, CDR2 SNTAGT. The CDR3 is made up of 15 amino acids. Trimming took off 6 bases at V and 3 bases at J, with 18 bases between the two ends. The CDR3 coding sequence is TGTGCCAGCAGACTCCCGGGGAAAAGGGGCTACGAGCAGTACTTC. It is translated as CASRLPGKRGYEQYF.